Listed below are T cell receptor beta chains from one sample, sequenced in a study of blood T cell repertoires in COVID-19. This table comes from immunoSEQ multiplex PCR, and its TCRdb copy is limited to in-frame clones, with some not included. This sample has 55,000 to 80,000 clones, with 88% found just once. Material: peripheral blood. The source is a human donor in a cohort sampled during active COVID-19. Each CDR3 is given with its conserved first and last residue. The D gene is left open where the match is weak. Clone size appears in some rows only: once, few, many, or a class for an expanded clone.

V	D	J	size	DNA	CDR3
TRBV28	.	TRBJ1-2	.	TGTGCCAGCAGTTTATGGGCAGGGGTTAACTATGGCTACACCTTC	CASSLWAGVNYGYTF
TRBV30	TRBD1	TRBJ1-2	.	TGTGCCTGGCGGACAGGGGGGTTCTATGGCTACACCTTC	CAWRTGGFYGYTF
TRBV21-1	.	TRBJ1-2	.	TGTGCCAGCAGCAAATCGCGCCAGGGTGGTGGCTACACCTTC	CASSKSRQGGGYTF
TRBV18	TRBD1	TRBJ2-7	.	TGTGCCAGCTCACTTGGTACCGGGACAGGGGCCTACGAGCAGTACTTC	CASSLGTGTGAYEQYF
TRBV4-1	.	TRBJ1-6	few	TGCGCCAGCAGCCATGCAACCAGGGAACAGGATAATTCACCCCTCCACTTT	CASSHATREQDNSPLHF
TRBV9	TRBD1	TRBJ2-2	.	TGTGCCAGCAGCGCCCGGACAGGGGGCACCGGGGAGCTGTTTTTT	CASSARTGGTGELFF
TRBV5-1	.	TRBJ1-2	.	TGCGCCAGCAGCTTGGAGGCAGGGTATGGCTACACCTTC	CASSLEAGYGYTF
TRBV30	TRBD1	TRBJ1-6	.	TGTGCCTGGAGTGTCATCGCCAGGGGGAATTCACCCCTCCACTTT	CAWSVIARGNSPLHF
TRBV18	.	TRBJ1-1	.	TGTGCCAGCTCACCAAGGACAGCGAACACTGAAGCTTTCTTT	CASSPRTANTEAFF
TRBV28	TRBD2	TRBJ2-7	.	TGTGCCACCCGACTAGCGAAGACCTACGAGCAGTACTTC	CATRLAKTYEQYF
TRBV18	TRBD1	TRBJ1-1	.	TGTGCCAGCTCACCAATTGGACAGGGGGTTGCCACTGAAGCTTTCTTT	CASSPIGQGVATEAFF
TRBV5-6	.	TRBJ2-6	.	TGTGCCAGCAGCCCAATATCAGGCTCTGGGGCCAACGTCCTGACTTTC	CASSPISGSGANVLTF
TRBV6-5	TRBD1	TRBJ2-1	.	TGTGCCAGCAGTCCTCGGGACAGGGGAATAGGTGAGCAGTTCTTC	CASSPRDRGIGEQFF
TRBV6-5	.	TRBJ2-7	.	TGTGCCAGCAGTTCAGGGTCCTACGAGCAGTACTTC	CASSSGSYEQYF
TRBV9	TRBD2	TRBJ2-5	once	TGTGCCAGCAGCGTAGGGACTAGCGGGAGGGGGCACCAAGAGACCCAGTACTTC	CASSVGTSGRGHQETQYF
TRBV4-1	TRBD1	TRBJ2-3	.	TGCGCCAGCAGCCAAGATCGGGGGACAGGGGGACCTAGCACAGATACGCAGTATTTT	CASSQDRGTGGPSTDTQYF
TRBV11-1	.	TRBJ1-4	.	TGTGCCAGCAGCTTAGCGGCAGAAACTAATGAAAAACTGTTTTTT	CASSLAAETNEKLFF
TRBV5-6	.	TRBJ2-3	.	TGTGCCAGCAGCTTGGTTATGAGCGTCCCAGATACGCAGTATTTT	CASSLVMSVPDTQYF
TRBV3-1/TRBV3-2	.	TRBJ1-2	.	TGTGCCAGCAGCCGTCATGCGGTCAGGGGAGTGTATGGCTACACCTTC	CASSRHAVRGVYGYTF
TRBV28	TRBD2	TRBJ2-7	.	TGTGCCAGCAGTTTAGGGACTAGCGGGTCCTACGAGCAGTACTTC	CASSLGTSGSYEQYF
TRBV5-6	TRBD2	TRBJ2-3	.	TGTGCCAGCAGCGGCACCGGGACTAGCGGGGCTACGCAGTATTTT	CASSGTGTSGATQYF
TRBV19	.	TRBJ1-5	few	TGTGCCAGTAGTGCGGATGGTTGGCCCCAGCATTTT	CASSADGWPQHF
TRBV29-1	.	TRBJ1-5	.	TGCAGACCGGGGGTCAGTGATCAGCCCCAGCATTTT	CRPGVSDQPQHF
TRBV5-1	.	TRBJ1-1	.	TGCGCCAGCAGCTTGATCGGGGAGGGGAACACTGAAGCTTTCTTT	CASSLIGEGNTEAFF
TRBV27	TRBD2	TRBJ2-2	.	TGTGCCAGCAGCCCCGAAGGCGCGGGAGGAAGGAACACCGGGGAGCTGTTTTTT	CASSPEGAGGRNTGELFF
TRBV9	.	TRBJ1-1	.	TGTGCCAGCAGCGTAGTCGCGGCGGACACTGAAGCTTTCTTT	CASSVVAADTEAFF
TRBV6-2/TRBV6-3	.	TRBJ2-7	.	TGTGCCAGCAGCCGGACTTCAATCTACGAGCAGTACTTC	CASSRTSIYEQYF
TRBV18	.	TRBJ2-2	.	TGTGCCAGCTCACCAGGGCCCAACACCGGGGAGCTGTTTTTT	CASSPGPNTGELFF
TRBV29-1	.	TRBJ1-1	.	TGCAGCGGGGGCAGGGGGAACACTGAAGCTTTCTTT	CSGGRGNTEAFF
TRBV9	.	TRBJ1-4	.	TGTGCCAGCAGAAGATCAACGACAGAAGGGGAAAAACTGTTTTTT	CASRRSTTEGEKLFF
TRBV5-1	TRBD1	TRBJ1-5	.	TGCGCCAGCAGCTTGGAGGGGGCTCCAAATCAGCCCCAGCATTTT	CASSLEGAPNQPQHF
TRBV19	.	TRBJ2-1	.	TGTGCCAGTAGTAAAGACCCACCGCGGGCCTACAATGAGCAGTTCTTC	CASSKDPPRAYNEQFF
TRBV5-5	.	TRBJ2-7	.	TGTGCCAGCAGCTTGACGGGACAAGGGGACTACGAGCAGTACTTC	CASSLTGQGDYEQYF
TRBV9	TRBD2	TRBJ2-1	.	TGTGCCAGCAGCGTAATGGGGACTAGCGGATACAATGAGCAGTTCTTC	CASSVMGTSGYNEQFF
TRBV3-1/TRBV3-2	TRBD1	TRBJ1-1	.	TGTGCCAGCAGCCCTATCCCGGGACAGGGAAAAACTGAAGCTTTCTTT	CASSPIPGQGKTEAFF
TRBV28	TRBD2	TRBJ2-3	.	TGTGCCAGCACCGGGGGGGTTCGCACAGATACGCAGTATTTT	CASTGGVRTDTQYF
TRBV6-5	.	TRBJ2-1	.	TGTGCCAGCAGCGGGGTCGGCTCCTACAATGAGCAGTTCTTC	CASSGVGSYNEQFF
TRBV19	TRBD1	TRBJ1-5	.	TGTGCCAGTAGTGCGAGTCAACAGGGGAAGGGCAATCAGCCCCAGCATTTT	CASSASQQGKGNQPQHF
TRBV19	TRBD1	TRBJ1-2	few	TGTGCCAGTAGTATCCGACAGGGTTATGGCTACACCTTC	CASSIRQGYGYTF
TRBV28	TRBD1	TRBJ1-4	once	TGTGCCAGCAGGGGCACGGGACAGGGGGCCCTAGGACTGTTTTTT	CASRGTGQGALGLFF
TRBV7-2	.	TRBJ2-1	.	TGTGCCAGCAGCTTACTACGGACTACGAATGAGCAGTTCTTC	CASSLLRTTNEQFF
TRBV6-8	.	TRBJ2-5	.	TGTGCCAGCAGGGCCTCTCTCAAGGGGATCCCAGAGACCCAGTACTTC	CASRASLKGIPETQYF
TRBV28	.	TRBJ2-2	.	TGTGCCAGCAGTTCCCAGGGGGGAAAGCTGTTTTTT	CASSSQGGKLFF
TRBV6-9	.	TRBJ1-1	.	TGTGCCAGCACCCGGGGGATCGACACTGAAGCTTTCTTT	CASTRGIDTEAFF
TRBV5-4	.	TRBJ2-5	.	TGTGCCAGCAGCTTGGCAGGGATGGAGACCCAGTACTTC	CASSLAGMETQYF
TRBV15	TRBD2	TRBJ2-7	.	TGTGCCACCAGCACGACGGGACTAGCGGGAAGACATCCCACGGGCTACGAGCAGTACTTC	CATSTTGLAGRHPTGYEQYF
TRBV4-1	TRBD1	TRBJ1-2	.	TGCGCCAGCAGCCAAGATCAGGAGGGGGCGCTTAACTATGGCTACACCTTC	CASSQDQEGALNYGYTF
TRBV2	TRBD2	TRBJ2-3	.	TGTGCCAGCACGCGGTCGGCGGGGGGGCAGGATACGCAGTATTTT	CASTRSAGGQDTQYF
TRBV11-3	.	TRBJ2-1	few	TGTGCCAGCAGCCCCGGGAGAAACAATGAGCAGTTCTTC	CASSPGRNNEQFF
TRBV18	TRBD1	TRBJ2-7	.	TGTGCCAGCTCACCACCGGGACAGGCCTCTCACGAGCAGTACTTC	CASSPPGQASHEQYF
TRBV18	TRBD1	TRBJ1-1	few	TGTGCCAGCTCACCGCGTACAGGGGGTGGGAACACTGAAGCTTTCTTT	CASSPRTGGGNTEAFF
TRBV7-8	.	TRBJ1-1	.	TGTGCCAGCAGCCTGATTAACAGGGACACTGAAGCTTTCTTT	CASSLINRDTEAFF